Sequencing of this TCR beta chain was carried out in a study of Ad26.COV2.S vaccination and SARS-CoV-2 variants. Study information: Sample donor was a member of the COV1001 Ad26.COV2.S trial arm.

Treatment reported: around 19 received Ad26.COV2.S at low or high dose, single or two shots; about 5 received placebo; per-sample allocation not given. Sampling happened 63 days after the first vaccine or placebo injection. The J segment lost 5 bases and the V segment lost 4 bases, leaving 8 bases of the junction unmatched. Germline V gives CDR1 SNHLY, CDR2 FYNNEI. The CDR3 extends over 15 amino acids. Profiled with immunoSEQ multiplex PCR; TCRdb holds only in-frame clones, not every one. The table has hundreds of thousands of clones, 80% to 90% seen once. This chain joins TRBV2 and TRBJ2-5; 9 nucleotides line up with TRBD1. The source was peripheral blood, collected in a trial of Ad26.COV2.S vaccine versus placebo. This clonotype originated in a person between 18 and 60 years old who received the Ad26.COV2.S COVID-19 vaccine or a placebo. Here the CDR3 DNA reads TGTGCCAGCAGTGCTCTGACAGGGGGTGAGGAGACCCAGTACTTC. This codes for CASSALTGGEETQYF.